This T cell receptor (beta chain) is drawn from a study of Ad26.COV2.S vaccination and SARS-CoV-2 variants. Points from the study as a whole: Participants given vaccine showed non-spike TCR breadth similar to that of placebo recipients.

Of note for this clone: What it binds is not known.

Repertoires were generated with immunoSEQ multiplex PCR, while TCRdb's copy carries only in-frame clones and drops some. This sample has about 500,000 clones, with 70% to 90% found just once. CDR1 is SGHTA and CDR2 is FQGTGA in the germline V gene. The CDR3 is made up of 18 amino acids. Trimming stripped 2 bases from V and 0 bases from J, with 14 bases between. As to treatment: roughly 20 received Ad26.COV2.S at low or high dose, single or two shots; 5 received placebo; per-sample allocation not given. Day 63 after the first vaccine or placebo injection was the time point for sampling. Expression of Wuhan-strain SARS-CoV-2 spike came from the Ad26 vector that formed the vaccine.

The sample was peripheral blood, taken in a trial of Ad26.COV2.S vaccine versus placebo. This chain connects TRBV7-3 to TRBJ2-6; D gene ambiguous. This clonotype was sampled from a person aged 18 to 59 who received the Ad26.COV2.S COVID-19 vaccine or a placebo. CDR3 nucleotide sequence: TGTGCCAGCAGCTTACTTCCTACACTCAACTCTGGGGCCAACGTCCTGACTTTC. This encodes CASSLLPTLNSGANVLTF.